This is a list of T cell receptor beta chains from one sample in a study of blood T cell repertoires in COVID-19. Measured with immunoSEQ multiplex PCR; TCRdb has only the in-frame clones, and not every one. The table includes about 100,000 clones, approximately 92% detected once. Sequencing used peripheral blood. These receptors were taken from a man aged 65-85 years with acute or convalescent COVID-19. CDR3s include the opening cysteine and the closing phenylalanine or tryptophan. D genes are given only for firm matches. Clone sizes are given selectively: once, few, many, or a class where the clone is expanded.

V	size	J	D	CDR3	DNA
TRBV28	NA	TRBJ1-1	TRBD1	CASGPGQVNTEAFF	TGTGCCAGCGGTCCGGGACAGGTGAACACTGAAGCTTTCTTT
TRBV10-3	NA	TRBJ2-5	NA	CASTTGLGETQYF	TGTGCCTCCACTACGGGACTTGGGGAGACCCAGTACTTC
TRBV5-1	NA	TRBJ1-1	NA	CASSLQENTEAFF	TGCGCCAGCAGCTTGCAGGAGAACACTGAAGCTTTCTTT
TRBV6-5	NA	TRBJ2-7	TRBD2	CASSYVAGAAYEQYF	TGTGCCAGCAGTTACGTAGCGGGAGCCGCCTACGAGCAGTACTTC
TRBV5-5	NA	TRBJ2-3	NA	CASTRGDLTDTQYF	TGTGCCAGCACCCGGGGAGACCTCACAGATACGCAGTATTTT
TRBV7-2	NA	TRBJ1-3	TRBD1	CASSSRQGAHTIYF	TGTGCCAGCAGCTCAAGACAGGGGGCGCACACCATATATTTT
TRBV27	NA	TRBJ2-7	NA	CASSLTGIEQYF	TGTGCCAGCAGTTTAACAGGCATCGAGCAGTACTTC
TRBV12-3/TRBV12-4	NA	TRBJ2-3	NA	CASSIVTQYF	TGTGCCAGCAGTATAGTAACGCAGTATTTT
TRBV5-6	NA	TRBJ1-2	NA	CASSLDRGGYTF	TGTGCCAGCAGCTTAGATAGAGGGGGCTACACCTTC
TRBV7-6	once	TRBJ2-6	TRBD2	CASSGSIGEGHSGANVLTF	TGTGCCAGCAGCGGTAGTATCGGGGAGGGTCACTCTGGGGCCAACGTCCTGACTTTC
TRBV7-2	NA	TRBJ2-3	TRBD2	CASSSLAGGTDTQYF	TGTGCCAGCAGCTCGCTAGCGGGAGGCACAGATACGCAGTATTTT
TRBV6-6	NA	TRBJ2-3	TRBD2	CASSYSSRGGPDTQYF	TGTGCCAGCAGTTACTCGTCGCGGGGGGGCCCAGATACGCAGTATTTT
TRBV5-4	NA	TRBJ2-3	TRBD2	CASSFGLAGSSTDTQYF	TGTGCCAGCAGCTTCGGACTAGCGGGAAGTAGCACAGATACGCAGTATTTT